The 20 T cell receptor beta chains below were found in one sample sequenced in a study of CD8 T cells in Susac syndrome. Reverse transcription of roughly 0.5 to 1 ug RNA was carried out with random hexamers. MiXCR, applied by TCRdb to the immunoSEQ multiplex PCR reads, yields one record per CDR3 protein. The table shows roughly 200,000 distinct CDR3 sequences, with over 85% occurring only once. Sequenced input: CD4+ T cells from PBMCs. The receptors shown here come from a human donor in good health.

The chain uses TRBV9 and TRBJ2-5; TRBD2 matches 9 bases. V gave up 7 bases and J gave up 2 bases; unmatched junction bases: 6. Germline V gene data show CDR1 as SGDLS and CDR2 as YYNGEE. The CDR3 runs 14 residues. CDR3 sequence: CASRPAGGQETQYF. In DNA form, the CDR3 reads TGTGCCAGCCGTCCGGCGGGGGGGCAAGAGACCCAGTACTTC.

CDR3 region: CASSDSLNQETQYF. The CDR3 bases are TGTGCCAGCAGTGACAGTCTTAATCAAGAGACCCAGTACTTC. This chain uses TRBV28 with TRBJ2-5, with D maybe TRBD1 (5 bases). V shed 5 bases and J shed 2 bases, with 12 bases lying between them. The CDR3 contains 14 residues. Germline CDR1 and CDR2: MDHEN and SYDVKM. Combining the CDR3 with reference TRBV28 and TRBJ2-5 gives the whole variable domain DVKVTQSSRYLVKRTGEKVFLECVQDMDHENMFWYRQDPGLGLRLIYFSYDVKMKEKGDIPEGYSVSREKKERFSLILESASTNQTSMYLCASSDSLNQETQYFGPGTRLLVL.

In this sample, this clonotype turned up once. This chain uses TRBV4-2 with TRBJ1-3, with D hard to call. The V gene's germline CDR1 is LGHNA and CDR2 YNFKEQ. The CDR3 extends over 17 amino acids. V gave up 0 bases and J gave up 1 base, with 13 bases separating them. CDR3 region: CASSQDGTPRSGNTIYF. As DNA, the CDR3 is TGTGCCAGCAGCCAAGATGGAACCCCGAGGTCTGGAAACACCATATATTTT.

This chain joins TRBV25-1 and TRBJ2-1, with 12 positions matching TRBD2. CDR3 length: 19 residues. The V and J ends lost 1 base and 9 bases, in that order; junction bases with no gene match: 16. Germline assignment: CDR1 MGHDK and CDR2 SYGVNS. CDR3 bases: TGTGCCAGCAGTGAATTTGGGGGCCTACTAGCGGGGGGTTTTCGTGAGCAGTTCTTC. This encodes CASSEFGGLLAGGFREQFF.

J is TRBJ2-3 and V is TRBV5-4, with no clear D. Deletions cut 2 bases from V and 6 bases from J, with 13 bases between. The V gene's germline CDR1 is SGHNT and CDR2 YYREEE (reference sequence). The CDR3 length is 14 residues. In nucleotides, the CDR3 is TGTGCCAGCAGCTTCCAGACTTCCAGGGATACGCAGTATTTT. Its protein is CASSFQTSRDTQYF.

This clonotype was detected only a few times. CDR3 coding DNA: TGCAGTGCTAGGGAGCAAGAGACCCAGTACTTC. Its protein product is CSAREQETQYF. The chain couples TRBV20-1 to TRBJ2-5, with unresolved D. In germline, CDR1 is DFQATT, CDR2 SNEGSKA (reference sequence). The CDR3 loop spans 11 amino acids. Deletions cut 3 bases from V and 2 bases from J, with 4 bases between.

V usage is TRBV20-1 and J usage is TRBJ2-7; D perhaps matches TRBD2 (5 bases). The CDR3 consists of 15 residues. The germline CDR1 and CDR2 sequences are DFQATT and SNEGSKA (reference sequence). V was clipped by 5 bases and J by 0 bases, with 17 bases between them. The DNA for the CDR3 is TGCAGTGCTTCCGAAGTAGCGAGAATCTCCTACGAGCAGTACTTC. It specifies CSASEVARISYEQYF.

The CDR3 loop is CSVDAGSRTDTQYF. The DNA for the CDR3 is TGCAGCGTTGATGCAGGGTCCCGCACAGATACGCAGTATTTT. This rearrangement joins TRBV29-1 to TRBJ2-3, with D perhaps TRBD1 (5 bases). The CDR3 runs to 14 residues. The ends were cut back, 3 bases at V and 1 base at J, with 11 bases in the middle. The V gene's germline CDR1 is SQVTM and CDR2 ANQGSEA.

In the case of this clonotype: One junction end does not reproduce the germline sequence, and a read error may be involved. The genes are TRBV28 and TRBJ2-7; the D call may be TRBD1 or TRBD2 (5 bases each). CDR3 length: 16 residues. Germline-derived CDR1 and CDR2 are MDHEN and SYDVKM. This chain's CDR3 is CGARRPHSASTYEQYF. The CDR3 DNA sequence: TGCGGGGCTAGGAGACCCCACTCGGCTTCCACCTACGAGCAGTACTTC.

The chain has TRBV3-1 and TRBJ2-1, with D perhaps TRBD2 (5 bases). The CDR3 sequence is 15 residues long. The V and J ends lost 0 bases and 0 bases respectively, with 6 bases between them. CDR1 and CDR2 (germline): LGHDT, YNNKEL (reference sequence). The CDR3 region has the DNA TGTGCCAGCAGCCAAGAAGCGGCCTCCTACAATGAGCAGTTCTTC. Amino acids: CASSQEAASYNEQFF.

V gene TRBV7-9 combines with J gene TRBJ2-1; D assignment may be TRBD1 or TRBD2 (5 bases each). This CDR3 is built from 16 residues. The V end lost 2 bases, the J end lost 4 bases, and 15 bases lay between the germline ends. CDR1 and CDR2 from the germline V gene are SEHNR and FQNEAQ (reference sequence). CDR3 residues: CASSLISGRDYNEQFF. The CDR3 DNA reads TGTGCCAGCAGCTTAATATCGGGACGGGATTACAATGAGCAGTTCTTC.

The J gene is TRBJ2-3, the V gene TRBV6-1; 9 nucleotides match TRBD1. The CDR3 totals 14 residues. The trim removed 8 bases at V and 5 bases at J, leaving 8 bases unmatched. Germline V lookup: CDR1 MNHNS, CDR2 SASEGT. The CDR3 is CASALTGGRDTQYF. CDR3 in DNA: TGTGCCAGCGCCTTGACAGGGGGAAGAGATACGCAGTATTTT.

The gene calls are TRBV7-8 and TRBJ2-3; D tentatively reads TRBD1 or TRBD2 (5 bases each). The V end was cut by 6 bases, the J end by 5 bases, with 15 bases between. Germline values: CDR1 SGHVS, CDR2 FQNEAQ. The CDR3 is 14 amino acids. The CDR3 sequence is CASRTRGARDTQYF. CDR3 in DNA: TGTGCCAGCAGGACGAGGGGAGCCCGAGATACGCAGTATTTT.

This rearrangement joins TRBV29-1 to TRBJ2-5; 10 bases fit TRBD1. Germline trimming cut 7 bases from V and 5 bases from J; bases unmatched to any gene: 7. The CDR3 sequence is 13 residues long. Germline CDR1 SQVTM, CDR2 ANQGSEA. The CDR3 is CSALWGQGETQYF. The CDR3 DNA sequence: TGCAGCGCTCTTTGGGGACAGGGGGAGACCCAGTACTTC.

The CDR3 nucleotides read TGCGCCAGCAGCGACACCGGGACAGGGCCAGGAGAGCAGTACTTC. This codes for CASSDTGTGPGEQYF. The chain links TRBV5-1 to TRBJ2-7, with 9 bases lining up with TRBD1. CDR3 length: 15 residues. From germline, CDR1 is SGHRS and CDR2 YFSETQ. Unmatched junction bases numbered 12, after V lost 4 bases and J lost 7 bases.

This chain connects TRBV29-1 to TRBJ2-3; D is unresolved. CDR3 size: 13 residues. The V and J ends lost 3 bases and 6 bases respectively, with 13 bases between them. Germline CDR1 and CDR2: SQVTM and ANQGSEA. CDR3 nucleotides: TGCAGCGTTGAGAACACGGGTTGGGATACGCAGTATTTT. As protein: CSVENTGWDTQYF.

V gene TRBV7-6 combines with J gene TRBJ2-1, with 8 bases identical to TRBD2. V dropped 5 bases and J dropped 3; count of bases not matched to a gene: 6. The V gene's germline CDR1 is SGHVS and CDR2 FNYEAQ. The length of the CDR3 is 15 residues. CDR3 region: CASSPFGTSYNEQFF. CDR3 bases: TGTGCCAGCAGCCCATTTGGGACTAGCTACAATGAGCAGTTCTTC.

DNA for the CDR3: TGTGCCAGCAGTAACCGACAGGGATCCGGGGAGCTGTTTTTT. Translated: CASSNRQGSGELFF. V is TRBV12-3 or TRBV12-4 and J is TRBJ2-2; TRBD1 matches at 7 bases. Losses at the gene ends were 5 bases for V and 6 bases for J; bases not matched to a gene: 6. The CDR3 consists of 14 residues.

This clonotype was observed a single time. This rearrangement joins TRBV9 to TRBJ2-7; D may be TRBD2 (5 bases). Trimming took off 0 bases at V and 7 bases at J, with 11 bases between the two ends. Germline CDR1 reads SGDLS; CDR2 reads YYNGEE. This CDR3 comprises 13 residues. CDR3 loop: CASSVVTGVEQYF. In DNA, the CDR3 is TGTGCCAGCAGCGTAGTAACCGGGGTTGAGCAGTACTTC. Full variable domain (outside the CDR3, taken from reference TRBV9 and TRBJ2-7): DSGVTQTPKHLITATGQRVTLRCSPRSGDLSVYWYQQSLDQGLQFLIQYYNGEERAKGNILERFSAQQFPDLHSELNLSSLELGDSALYFCASSVVTGVEQYFGPGTRLTVT.

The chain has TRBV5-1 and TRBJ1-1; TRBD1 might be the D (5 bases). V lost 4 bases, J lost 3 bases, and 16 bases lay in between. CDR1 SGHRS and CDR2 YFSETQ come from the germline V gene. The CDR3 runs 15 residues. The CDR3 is CASSQQPTADTEAFF. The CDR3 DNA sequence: TGCGCCAGCAGCCAACAACCGACAGCGGACACTGAAGCTTTCTTT.